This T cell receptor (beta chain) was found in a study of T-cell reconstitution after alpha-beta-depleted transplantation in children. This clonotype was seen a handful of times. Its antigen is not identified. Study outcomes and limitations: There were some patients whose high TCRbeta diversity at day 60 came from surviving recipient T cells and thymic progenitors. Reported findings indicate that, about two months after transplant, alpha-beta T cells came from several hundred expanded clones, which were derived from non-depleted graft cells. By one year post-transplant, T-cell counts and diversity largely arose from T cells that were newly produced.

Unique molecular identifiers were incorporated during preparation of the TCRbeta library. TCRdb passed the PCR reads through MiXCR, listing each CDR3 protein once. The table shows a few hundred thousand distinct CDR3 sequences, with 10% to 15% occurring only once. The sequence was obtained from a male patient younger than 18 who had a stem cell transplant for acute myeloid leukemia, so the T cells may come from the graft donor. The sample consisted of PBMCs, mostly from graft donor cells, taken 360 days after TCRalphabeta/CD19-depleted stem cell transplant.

The CDR3 region is CATSRGISSYNEQFF. The DNA for the CDR3 is TGTGCCACCAGCAGAGGCATATCCTCCTACAATGAGCAGTTCTTC. This sequence joins TRBV15 and TRBJ2-1; the D is unclear. The CDR3 is made up of 15 amino acids. Between the trimmed V and J ends, which lost 1 base and 0 bases, there was a span of 7 bases. Germline CDR1 reads LNHNV; CDR2 reads YYDKDF (reference sequence).